This T cell receptor beta chain was profiled in a study of shared clonotypes between healthy human individuals. Trimming removed 2 bases from V and 1 base from J, with 15 bases in between. The V gene's germline CDR1 is SGHVS and CDR2 FQNEAQ. The CDR3 totals 16 residues. Per the original data handling: From ImmunoSEQ came sequences covering only the junction and carrying no quality scores, so filtering differed. Clones were sequenced by immunoSEQ multiplex PCR, and TCRdb holds only the in-frame ones, with some missing. V and J calls and clone size come straight from that table; D and trimming were deduced from the DNA. Counted here are around 2,000,000 clones, 95% occurring once; the ten biggest clones make up 0.1% to 0.15%.

The sample comprised naive CD4+ T cells sorted from blood. Subset specified: CD45RA+ positively selected. This sequence was found in a man younger than 30 in good health. The rearrangement uses TRBV7-8 and TRBJ2-7, with D unclear. CDR3: CASSLRDPQGSYEQYF. In DNA, the CDR3 is TGTGCCAGCAGCTTACGAGACCCCCAAGGATCCTACGAGCAGTACTTC. The whole variable domain, remainder taken from reference TRBV7-8 and TRBJ2-7, is GAGVSQSPRYKVAKRGQDVALRCDPISGHVSLFWYQQALGQGPEFLTYFQNEAQLDKSGLPSDRFFAERPEGSVSTLKIQRTQQEDSAVYLCASSLRDPQGSYEQYFGPGTRLTVT.